Listed here are 9 T cell receptor beta chains from one sample, sequenced in a study of shared clonotypes between healthy human individuals (TCRdb year 2020). The library was built by means of the immunoSEQ multiplex PCR assay. Entries here come from immuneACCESS through TCRdb and include only in-frame sequences with V and J called. Some clones fail to appear in such tables; in the studies checked, an unresolved V gene covers under half of the shortfall, and the cause of the remainder is unknown. The sample table shows around 340,000 clones, and about 70% are seen once. Together, the top ten hold over 9.5% of the sample. The sample consisted of memory CD4+ T cells sorted from blood. The cell subset or site label, read with the paper, signifies: CD45RA-negative fraction. These receptors originate from a man in his thirties or forties in good health.

This chain connects TRBV5-4 to TRBJ2-7, with 9 bases that match TRBD1. The CDR3 has 15 amino acids. Germline CDR1 and CDR2: SGHNT and YYREEE (reference sequence). V dropped 4 bases and J dropped 5; count of bases not matched to a gene: 10. The CDR3 bases are TGTGCCAGCAGCCCGGGCGGACAGGGGAAACACGAGCAGTACTTC. Its protein is CASSPGGQGKHEQYF.

CDR3: CASSHSGDNTGELFF. The CDR3 DNA sequence: TGTGCCAGCAGTCATAGCGGGGATAACACCGGGGAGCTGTTTTTT. The rearrangement links TRBV6-5 to TRBJ2-2; 8 bases are shared with TRBD2. Germline values: CDR1 MNHEY, CDR2 SVGAGI. V gave up 5 bases and J gave up 2 bases; unmatched junction bases: 4. This CDR3 has 15 residues.

The chain joins TRBV5-1 to TRBJ2-6; TRBD1 matches at 7 bases. The CDR3 is 17 amino acids. Germline trimming cut 4 bases from V and 4 bases from J; bases unmatched to any gene: 11. Looked up from germline, CDR1 is SGHRS and CDR2 is YFSETQ. DNA of the CDR3: TGCGCCAGCAGCCCCGGGACAGCCCCTTCAGGGGCCAACGTCCTGACTTTC. Amino acid sequence: CASSPGTAPSGANVLTF.

In its sample, this clone was seen a few times. This rearrangement joins TRBV19 to TRBJ1-1, with a tentative D call TRBD1 (6 bases). CDR1 and CDR2 from the germline V gene are LNHDA and SQIVND (reference sequence). This CDR3 is 16 amino acids long. V lost 4 bases, J lost 1 base, and 16 bases lay in between. CDR3 region: CASSKIQGLSNTEAFF. The CDR3 DNA reads as TGTGCCAGTAGTAAAATACAGGGCTTGTCGAACACTGAAGCTTTCTTT.

The chain employs TRBV2 and TRBJ1-3; 9 bases are shared with TRBD1. After removal of 5 bases from V and 2 bases from J, the junction contained 4 bases not matched to a gene. Germline loops: CDR1 SNHLY, CDR2 FYNNEI. CDR3 length: 15 residues. CDR3 region: CASSTGQGTGNTIYF. In nucleotides, the CDR3 is TGTGCCAGCAGTACCGGACAGGGGACTGGAAACACCATATATTTT.

The chain has TRBV28 and TRBJ2-7; 14 nucleotides align to TRBD2. Germline values: CDR1 MDHEN, CDR2 SYDVKM. The CDR3 consists of 18 residues. V shed 5 bases and J 5 bases; nucleotides not matched to a gene: 14. CDR3 sequence reads: CASSTGTSGREGYHEQYF. CDR3 nucleotide sequence: TGTGCCAGCAGTACTGGGACTAGCGGGAGAGAAGGGTACCACGAGCAGTACTTC.

V and J are TRBV2 and TRBJ2-7; D ambiguous. The CDR3 is 12 amino acids. The V end lost 6 bases, the J end lost 0 bases, and 6 bases lay between the germline ends. Per the germline V gene, CDR1 is SNHLY and CDR2 is FYNNEI. CDR3 sequence: CASRRISYEQYF. As DNA, the CDR3 is TGTGCCAGCAGGAGAATCTCCTACGAGCAGTACTTC.

The V call is TRBV10-3, the J call TRBJ1-1; D remains ambiguous. This CDR3 has 12 residues. CDR1 is ENHRY and CDR2 is SYGVKD in the germline V gene. V was pared by 4 bases and J by 0 bases, with 3 bases between. CDR3 nucleotides: TGTGCCATCAGTGTGCTGAACACTGAAGCTTTCTTT. This translates into CAISVLNTEAFF.

Here the CDR3 DNA reads TGTGCCAGCAAGACAGGAGGTATTGAAAAACTGTTTTTT. Translation: CASKTGGIEKLFF. The gene calls are TRBV6-6 and TRBJ1-4, with D perhaps TRBD1 (6 bases). V lost 7 bases to trimming and J lost 7 bases, with 13 bases between them. CDR3 length: 13 residues. Germline assignment: CDR1 MNHNY and CDR2 SVGAGI (reference sequence).